This T cell receptor beta chain appears in the sequencing data of a study of blood T cell repertoires in COVID-19. The protocol was immunoSEQ multiplex PCR, while the TCRdb copy is restricted to in-frame clones and leaves out a portion. The sample has over 200,000 clones, nearly 90% seen once. This CDR3 region has 14 residues. Germline CDR1 and CDR2: SGHVS and FQNEAQ. V lost 5 bases, J lost 6 bases, and 11 bases lay in between. Input material: PBMCs or T cells enriched from blood (not recorded which). J is TRBJ1-6 and V is TRBV7-8; TRBD1 is a possible D gene (6 bases). The receptor was isolated from a young man who had been exposed to COVID-19. The CDR3 nucleotides read TGTGCCAGCAGCAACAGGGAGGGTAATTCACCCCTCCACTTT. Translating gives CASSNREGNSPLHF.